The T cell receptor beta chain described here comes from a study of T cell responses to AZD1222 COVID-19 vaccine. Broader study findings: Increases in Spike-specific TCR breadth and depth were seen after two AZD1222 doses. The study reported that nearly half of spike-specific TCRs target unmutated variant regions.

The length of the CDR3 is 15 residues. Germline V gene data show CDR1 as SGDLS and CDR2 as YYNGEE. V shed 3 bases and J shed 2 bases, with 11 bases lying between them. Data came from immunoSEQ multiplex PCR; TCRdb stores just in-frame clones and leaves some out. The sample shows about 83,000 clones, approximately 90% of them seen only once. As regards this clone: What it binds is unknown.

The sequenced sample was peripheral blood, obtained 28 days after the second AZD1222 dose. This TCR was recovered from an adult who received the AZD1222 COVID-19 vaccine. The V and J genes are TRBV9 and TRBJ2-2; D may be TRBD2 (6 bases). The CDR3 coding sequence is TGTGCCAGCAGCGGGGCCGGGACTAACACCGGGGAGCTGTTTTTT. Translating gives CASSGAGTNTGELFF.